One TCR beta chain is described in this entry. Its target is not known. This CDR3 is 15 amino acids long. V shed 0 bases and J shed 7 bases, with 17 bases lying between them. The germline V gene has CDR1 SGDLS and CDR2 YYNGEE. These data are taken from a study of T-cell reconstitution after alpha-beta-depleted transplantation in children. During its preparation, the TCRbeta library received unique molecular identifiers. TCRdb fed the PCR reads into MiXCR, producing one record per CDR3 protein. This table has some 110,000 distinct CDR3 sequences, around 10% appearing once. General study findings and limits: Surviving recipient T cells and thymic progenitors accounted for the high day-60 TCRbeta diversity observed in some patients. Several hundred expanded graft clones reportedly gave rise to the alpha-beta T cells present about two months after transplant. Counts and diversity of T cells one year after transplant came mostly from newly produced T cells.

The sample here was PBMCs, taken before TCRalphabeta/CD19-depleted stem cell transplant. The chain links TRBV9 to TRBJ2-7; D might be TRBD2 (5 bases). The TCR sequence derives from a boy aged 2-15 years with acute lymphoblastic leukemia, due to receive a stem cell transplant. The CDR3, as DNA: TGTGCCAGCAGCGTAGGGGCTAGCCGGATAGGGGAGCAGTACTTC. Residues: CASSVGASRIGEQYF.